Described below is a single TCR beta chain sequence and its context. What it recognizes is unknown. Other nucleotide sequences from this sample produce the same CDR3. With 4 bases clipped from V and 5 bases from J, the junction kept 6 bases outside the gene matches. The CDR3 has 15 amino acids. Germline V gives CDR1 SGHRS, CDR2 YFSETQ. The sample originates from a study of CD8+ T cells in alopecia areata. The overall study: Severity scoring for treated patients was based on the percentage of affected scalp area.

The sample's treatment: oral pan-JAK inhibitor, 5-10 mg twice daily. PBMCs, the starting material, were the source of sorted CD4+ and CD8+ T cells. Findings and caveats of the study: Only a single nonresponder existed, so baseline CD8+ expansion links stay unclear. In blood and scalp, many expanded lesional clones persisted during tofacitinib.

Following extraction, RNA underwent reverse transcription to cDNA, which served as the sequencing template. TCRdb keeps only in-frame clones here, not all; method: immunoSEQ multiplex PCR. This sample carries about 250,000 clones, 60% of them seen once, and the ten largest clones take around 0.84%. The V call is TRBV5-1, the J call TRBJ2-5, with 12 positions matching TRBD2. This material consisted of CD4+ T cells sorted from blood, taken at approximately week 52, from a patient treated with tofacitinib. The TCR sequence derives from a human donor with alopecia areata. This chain's CDR3 is CASSLLAGGQETQYF. The CDR3 coding sequence is TGCGCCAGCAGCCTACTAGCGGGGGGCCAGGAGACCCAGTACTTC.